The 4 T cell receptor beta chains given below trace back to one sample, sequenced in a study of shared clonotypes between healthy human individuals (dated by TCRdb to the early 2020s). The library was produced with the immunoSEQ multiplex PCR assay. In TCRdb, the immuneACCESS table is reduced to in-frame sequences with V and J assigned. These tables do not hold every clone; where another copy was compared, an unresolved V gene accounts for under half, and the others remain unexplained. This sample gives roughly 660,000 clones in total; 90% of them show up just once. 34% of the sample is held by the ten biggest clonotypes. The specimen was memory CD8+ T cells from PBMCs. Reading the label with the study, this specimen's cell subset or site is: CD45RO+ cells pooled with CCR7-negative TemRA cells. These receptor sequences come from a man younger than 30 in good health. Some clones in this sample may be carry-over from other donors' samples.

This chain uses TRBV14 with TRBJ2-7; D is perhaps TRBD1 or TRBD2 (6 bases each). Trimming shortened V by 0 bases and J by 2 bases, and 26 bases separated the two germline ends. This CDR3 comprises 20 residues. Germline CDR1 reads SGHDN; CDR2 reads FVKESK. The DNA of the CDR3 is TGTGCCAGCAGCCAAGATGGCGGGATAGGACAGTGGGGAATCGCCTACGAGCAGTACTTC. This gives the protein CASSQDGGIGQWGIAYEQYF. Full variable domain (missing parts from reference TRBV14 and TRBJ2-7): EAGVTQFPSHSVIEKGQTVTLRCDPISGHDNLYWYRRVMGKEIKFLLHFVKESKQDESGMPNNRFLAERTGGTYSTLKVQPAELEDSGVYFCASSQDGGIGQWGIAYEQYFGPGTRLTVT.

V and J are TRBV5-6 and TRBJ2-7, with unresolved D. Trimming stripped 4 bases from V and 0 bases from J, with 11 bases between. Germline values: CDR1 SGHDT, CDR2 YYEEEE. The CDR3 contains 14 residues. The CDR3 DNA is TGTGCCAGCAGCCCAGGATCTCACTCCTACGAGCAGTACTTC. Its translation: CASSPGSHSYEQYF.

V and J are TRBV14 and TRBJ2-5; no clear D. The germline V gene encodes CDR1 SGHDN and CDR2 FVKESK. Trimming removed 0 bases from V and 2 bases from J, with 10 bases in between. This CDR3 is built from 15 residues. The DNA for the CDR3 is TGTGCCAGCAGCCAAGAGTGGCAGAATCAAGAGACCCAGTACTTC. Translated: CASSQEWQNQETQYF.

The chain combines TRBV19 with TRBJ2-7; D not certain. This CDR3 is built from 11 residues. V shed 6 bases and J shed 2 bases, with 5 bases lying between them. Germline CDR1 is LNHDA and CDR2 is SQIVND (reference sequence). CDR3 region: CASRDAYEQYF. The CDR3 region has the DNA TGTGCCAGTAGGGACGCCTACGAGCAGTACTTC.